These 5 T cell receptor beta chains came from one sample sequenced in a study of T cell clonality in common variable immunodeficiency. The table came from immunoSEQ multiplex PCR; TCRdb's copy has only in-frame clones and leaves some out. Altogether around 81,000 clones were found in the sample, and no singletons occur. Input material: peripheral blood mononuclear cells. The receptors originated from a person aged 18 to 75 in good health.

This clone appeared many times. CDR3: CASSLSTGGGSEAFF. The DNA read from the CDR3 is TGTGCCAGTAGTCTCTCGACAGGGGGCGGGTCTGAA. The V gene is TRBV19, the J gene TRBJ1-1; 10 nucleotides match TRBD1. The sequence runs out 3 residues before the end of the CDR3; the remainder is reconstructed from the germline J gene. The V gene end was trimmed by 5 bases and the J gene end by 6 bases; junction bases not matched to a gene: 9. There are 15 residues in the CDR3. Germline loops: CDR1 LNHDA, CDR2 SQIVND (reference sequence).

Of note for this clone: The CDR3 goes on 3 residues after the read ends, and that part is filled in from the germline J gene. The chain combines TRBV7-9 with TRBJ2-4; TRBD1 is a possible D gene (6 bases). The CDR3 is made up of 13 amino acids. Germline V gene data show CDR1 as SEHNR and CDR2 as FQNEAQ (reference sequence). The sequenced part of the CDR3 DNA is TGTGCCAGCAGCTCCCGGCAGGGACAAGAT. Encoded protein: CASSSRQGQD. The full-length CDR3 reads as CASSSRQGQDQYF.

This clone occurred many times. The CDR3 end falls 3 residues outside the read, so it is completed with the germline J gene. This chain connects TRBV19 to TRBJ1-5; D is undetermined. The CDR3 loop spans 12 amino acids. V was cut by 3 bases and J by 5 bases, with 5 bases left in between. Germline V gene lookup returns CDR1 LNHDA and CDR2 SQIVND (reference sequence). This chain's CDR3 is CASSIQDQPQHF. CDR3 DNA (partial): TGTGCCAGTAGTATCCAGGATCAGCCC.

This clone has a count of ten or more. The read ends 3 residues early relative to the CDR3; the germline J gene fills the gap. The chain combines TRBV2 with TRBJ2-1, with 9 bases that match TRBD2. Germline trimming cut 6 bases from V and 2 bases from J; bases unmatched to any gene: 8. Germline CDR1 and CDR2: SNHLY and FYNNEI. The CDR3 loop spans 16 amino acids. The CDR3 bases that were read are TGTGCCAGCAGCGTTACTAGCGGGCCAGCCTACAATGAG. This sequence encodes CASSVTSGPAYNE. The CDR3 as a whole reads CASSVTSGPAYNEQFF.

The table lists this clone with many counts. With the read ending 3 residues before the CDR3 end, the germline J gene is used to fill in that end. The gene calls are TRBV5-1 and TRBJ2-3, with D uncertain. CDR3 length equals 14 residues. Germline CDR1 and CDR2: SGHRS and YFSETQ. The V end lost 0 bases, the J end lost 1 base, and 6 bases lay between the germline ends. Partial CDR3 DNA: TGCGCCAGCAGCTTGGGGCCAGGCACAGATACG. It yields the protein CASSLGPGTDT. The full CDR3 protein reads CASSLGPGTDTQYF.